Sequencing of this T cell receptor (beta chain) was carried out in a study of control samples from healthy donors and cancer patients. Profiling relied on immunoSEQ multiplex PCR, and the TCRdb table lists in-frame clones only, not all of them. The sample includes around 140,000 clones, 92% of them seen just once. The length of the CDR3 is 14 residues. With 3 bases removed from V and 5 bases from J, the gap between germline ends came to 13 bases. From germline, CDR1 is LNHDA and CDR2 SQIVND (reference sequence). The receptor was derived from a man between 18 and 35 years old in good health. The sample taken for sequencing was blood. The chain uses TRBV19 and TRBJ2-5; D is perhaps TRBD2 (6 bases). In nucleotides, the CDR3 is TGTGCCAGTAGTATTGATAGGGAGGCGGAGACCCAGTACTTC. Its protein product is CASSIDREAETQYF. Full variable domain (remainder filled in from reference TRBV19 and TRBJ2-5): DGGITQSPKYLFRKEGQNVTLSCEQNLNHDAMYWYRQDPGQGLRLIYYSQIVNDFQKGDIAEGYSVSREKKESFPLTVTSAQKNPTAFYLCASSIDREAETQYFGPGTRLLVL.